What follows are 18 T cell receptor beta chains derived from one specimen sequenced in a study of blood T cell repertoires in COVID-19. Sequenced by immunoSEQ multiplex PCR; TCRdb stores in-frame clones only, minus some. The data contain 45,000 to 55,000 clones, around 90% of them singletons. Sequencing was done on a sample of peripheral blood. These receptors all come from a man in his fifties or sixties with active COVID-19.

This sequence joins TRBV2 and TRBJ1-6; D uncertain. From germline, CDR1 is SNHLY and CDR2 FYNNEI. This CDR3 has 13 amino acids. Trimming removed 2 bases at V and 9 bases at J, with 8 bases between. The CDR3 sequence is CASSELASSPLHF. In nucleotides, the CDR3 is TGTGCCAGCAGTGAACTTGCTAGTTCACCCCTCCACTTT.

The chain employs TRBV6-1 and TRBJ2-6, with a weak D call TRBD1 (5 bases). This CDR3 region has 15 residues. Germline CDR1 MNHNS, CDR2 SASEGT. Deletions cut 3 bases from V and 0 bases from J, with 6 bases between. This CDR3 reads CASSEDNSGANVLTF. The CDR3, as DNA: TGTGCCAGCAGTGAGGACAACTCTGGGGCCAACGTCCTGACTTTC.

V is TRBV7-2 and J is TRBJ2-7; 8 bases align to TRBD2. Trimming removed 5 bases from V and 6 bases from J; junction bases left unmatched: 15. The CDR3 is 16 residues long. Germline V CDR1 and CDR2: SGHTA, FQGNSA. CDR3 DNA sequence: TGTGCCAGCAGCCCGATGGGGGCGAGCGGGAGTAGCGAGCAGTACTTC. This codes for CASSPMGASGSSEQYF.

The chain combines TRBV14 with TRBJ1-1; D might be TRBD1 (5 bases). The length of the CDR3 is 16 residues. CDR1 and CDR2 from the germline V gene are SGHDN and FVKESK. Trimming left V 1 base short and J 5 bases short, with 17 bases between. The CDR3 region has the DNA TGTGCCAGCAGCCAAGCGTCCGGGACTAAGCGAACTGAAGCTTTCTTT. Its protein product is CASSQASGTKRTEAFF.

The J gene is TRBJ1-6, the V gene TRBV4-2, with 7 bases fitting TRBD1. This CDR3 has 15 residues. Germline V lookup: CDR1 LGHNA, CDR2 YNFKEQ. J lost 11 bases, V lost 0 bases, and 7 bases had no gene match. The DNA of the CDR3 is TGTGCCAGCAGCCAAGAAGCAGGGGGATTGACACCCCTCCACTTT. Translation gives CASSQEAGGLTPLHF.

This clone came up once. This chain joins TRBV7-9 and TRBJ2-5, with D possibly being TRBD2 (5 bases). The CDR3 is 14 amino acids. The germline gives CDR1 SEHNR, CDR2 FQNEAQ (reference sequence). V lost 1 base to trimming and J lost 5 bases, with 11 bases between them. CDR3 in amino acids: CASSLVAGSETQYF. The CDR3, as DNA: TGTGCCAGCAGCTTAGTGGCGGGCTCGGAGACCCAGTACTTC.

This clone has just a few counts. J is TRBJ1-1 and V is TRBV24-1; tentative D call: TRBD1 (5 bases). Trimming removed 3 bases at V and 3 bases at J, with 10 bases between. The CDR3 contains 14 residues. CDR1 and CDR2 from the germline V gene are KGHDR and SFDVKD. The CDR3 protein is CATSDPSRDTEAFF. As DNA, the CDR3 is TGTGCCACCAGTGATCCCAGCAGGGACACTGAAGCTTTCTTT.

The CDR3: CASSKVAWQNYNEQFF. The CDR3 DNA sequence: TGTGCCAGCAGCAAAGTAGCGTGGCAGAACTACAATGAGCAGTTCTTC. The chain uses TRBV21-1 and TRBJ2-1; TRBD2 reflects the table's D call only, with no check against the DNA. TRBV21-1 is shown as a pseudogene. The CDR3 has 16 residues.

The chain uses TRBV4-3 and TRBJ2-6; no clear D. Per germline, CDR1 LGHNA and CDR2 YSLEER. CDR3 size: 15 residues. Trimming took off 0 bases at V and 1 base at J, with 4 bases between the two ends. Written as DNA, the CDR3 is TGCGCCAGCAGCCAAGATAATTCTGGGGCCAACGTCCTGACTTTC. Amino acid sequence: CASSQDNSGANVLTF.

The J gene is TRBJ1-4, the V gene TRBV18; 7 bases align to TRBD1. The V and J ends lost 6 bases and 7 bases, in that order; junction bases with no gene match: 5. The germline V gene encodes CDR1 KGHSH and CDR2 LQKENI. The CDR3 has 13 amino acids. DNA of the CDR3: TGTGCCAGCTCGTTGCAGGGGGGTGAAAAACTGTTTTTT. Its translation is CASSLQGGEKLFF.

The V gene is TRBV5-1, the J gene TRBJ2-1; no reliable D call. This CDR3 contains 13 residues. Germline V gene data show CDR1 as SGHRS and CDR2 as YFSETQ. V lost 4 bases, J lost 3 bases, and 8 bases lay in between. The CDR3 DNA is TGCGCCAGCAGCCCCACAGTCTACAATGAGCAGTTCTTC. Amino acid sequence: CASSPTVYNEQFF.

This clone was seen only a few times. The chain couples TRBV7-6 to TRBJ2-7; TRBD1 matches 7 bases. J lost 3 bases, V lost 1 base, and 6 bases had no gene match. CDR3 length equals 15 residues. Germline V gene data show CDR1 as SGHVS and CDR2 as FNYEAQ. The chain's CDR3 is CASSLGGTDLYEQYF. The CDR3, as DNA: TGTGCCAGCAGCTTAGGTGGGACAGACCTCTACGAGCAGTACTTC. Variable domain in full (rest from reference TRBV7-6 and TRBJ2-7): GAGVSQSPRYKVTKRGQDVALRCDPISGHVSLYWYRQALGQGPEFLTYFNYEAQQDKSGLPNDRFSAERPEGSISTLTIQRTEQRDSAMYRCASSLGGTDLYEQYFGPGTRLTVT.

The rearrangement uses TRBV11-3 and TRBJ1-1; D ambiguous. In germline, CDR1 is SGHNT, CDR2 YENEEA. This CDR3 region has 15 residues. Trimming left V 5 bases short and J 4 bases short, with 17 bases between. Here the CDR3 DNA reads TGTGCCAGCAGCCAGCGATCGTCCCTGGGCACTGAAGCTTTCTTT. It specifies CASSQRSSLGTEAFF. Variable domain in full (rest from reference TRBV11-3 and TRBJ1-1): EAGVVQSPRYKIIEKKQPVAFWCNPISGHNTLYWYLQNLGQGPELLIRYENEEAVDDSQLPKDRFSAERLKGVDSTLKIQPAELGDSAVYLCASSQRSSLGTEAFFGQGTRLTVV.

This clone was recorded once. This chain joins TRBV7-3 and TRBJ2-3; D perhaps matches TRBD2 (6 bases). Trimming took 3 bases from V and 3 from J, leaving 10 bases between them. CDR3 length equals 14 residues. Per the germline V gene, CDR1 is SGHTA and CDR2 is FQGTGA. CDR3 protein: CASSFRGRTDTQYF. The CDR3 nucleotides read TGTGCCAGCAGCTTTCGGGGGAGGACAGATACGCAGTATTTT.

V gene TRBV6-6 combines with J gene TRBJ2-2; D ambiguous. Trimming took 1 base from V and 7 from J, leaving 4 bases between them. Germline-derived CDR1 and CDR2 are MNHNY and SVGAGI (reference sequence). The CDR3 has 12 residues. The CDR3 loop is CASSYLRGELFF. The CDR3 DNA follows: TGTGCCAGCAGTTACTTGCGCGGGGAGCTGTTTTTT.

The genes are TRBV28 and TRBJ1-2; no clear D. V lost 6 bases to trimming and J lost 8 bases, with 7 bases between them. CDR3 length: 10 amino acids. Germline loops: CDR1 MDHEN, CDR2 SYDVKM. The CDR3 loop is CASSQAGYTF. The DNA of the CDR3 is TGTGCCAGCAGCCAGGCCGGCTACACCTTC.

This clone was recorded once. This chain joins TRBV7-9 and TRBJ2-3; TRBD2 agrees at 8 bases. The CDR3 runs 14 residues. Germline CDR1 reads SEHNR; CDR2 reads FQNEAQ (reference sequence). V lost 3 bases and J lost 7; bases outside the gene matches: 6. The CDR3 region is CASSLEPGGYTQYF. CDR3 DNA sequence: TGTGCCAGCAGCTTGGAGCCGGGGGGGTATACGCAGTATTTT.

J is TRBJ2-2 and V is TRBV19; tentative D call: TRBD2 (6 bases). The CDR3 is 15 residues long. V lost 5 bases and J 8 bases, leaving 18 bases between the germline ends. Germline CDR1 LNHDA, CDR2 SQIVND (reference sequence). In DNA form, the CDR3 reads TGTGCCAGTAGTCTTTCGGGGGTGGGAGAGGGGGAGCTGTTTTTT. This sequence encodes CASSLSGVGEGELFF.